The rows below give T cell receptor beta chains drawn from one sample of a study of response to subunit inactivated influenza vaccine. TCRdb re-called the RT-PCR reads through MiXCR, storing one row per CDR3 protein. The sample has roughly 500,000 distinct CDR3 sequences; 16% are singletons. This sample comprised CD4+ T cells sorted from PBMCs, obtained 23 to 25 months after vaccination. The receptors derive from a man aged 50-75 years who received an inactivated influenza vaccine. Both conserved end residues are part of each CDR3. D genes are given only for firm matches. Size is stated for part of the rows, as once, few or many counts, or as a class when the clone is expanded.

D gene	V gene	clone size	J gene	CDR3 DNA	CDR3 protein
.	TRBV6-6	few	TRBJ2-7	TGTGCCAGCAGTTATTTGGCGTTCTACGAGCAGTACTTC	CASSYLAFYEQYF
.	TRBV27	few	TRBJ1-2	TGTGCCAGCAGAGAAGCAGGGATTTACTATGGCTACACCTTC	CASREAGIYYGYTF
.	TRBV2	.	TRBJ2-7	TGTGCCAGCAGCCAAGACAACTACGAGCAGTACTTC	CASSQDNYEQYF
.	TRBV4-3	.	TRBJ2-3	TGCGCCAGCAGCCAAGATCCCAGGGGCGGCGATACGCAGTATTTT	CASSQDPRGGDTQYF
TRBD2	TRBV20-1	.	TRBJ2-1	TGCAGTGCTAGAGGACCGGGACTAGCCCACAATGAGCAGTTCTTC	CSARGPGLAHNEQFF
TRBD1	TRBV6-1	few	TRBJ1-2	TGTGCCAGCAGTCGCGGGACAGGGGTTTTCTATGGCTACACCTTC	CASSRGTGVFYGYTF
.	TRBV30	few	TRBJ2-3	TGTGCCTGGAATGGAGGTTTCACAGATACGCAGTATTTT	CAWNGGFTDTQYF
.	TRBV29-1	many	TRBJ2-1	TGCAGCGTTGAAGGCTACAATGAGCAGTTCTTC	CSVEGYNEQFF
TRBD2	TRBV4-3	.	TRBJ2-1	TGCGCCAGCAGCCGAAAGTTTCGGACTAGCGGGTTTTCCAATGAGCAGTTCTTC	CASSRKFRTSGFSNEQFF
.	TRBV10-3	many	TRBJ2-3	TGTGCCATCAGTGAACGGCAGACGGTGGATACGCAGTATTTT	CAISERQTVDTQYF
TRBD2	TRBV10-3	few	TRBJ2-2	TGTGCCATGAGTCGGACTAGCGGCCTACTGAGGGGCGGGGAGCTGTTTTTT	CAMSRTSGLLRGGELFF
.	TRBV6-5	.	TRBJ1-1	TGTGCCAGCAGTTACGTGGGGGGGTTGGGCACTGAAGCTTTCTTT	CASSYVGGLGTEAFF
.	TRBV4-3	few	TRBJ1-2	TGCGCCAGCAGCCAAGATCTCGTGAGTGGCTACACCTTC	CASSQDLVSGYTF
TRBD2	TRBV20-1	many	TRBJ2-7	TGCAGTGCTATTCCAAGGTCCCCTAGCGGGAGTCAATACGAGCAGTACTTC	CSAIPRSPSGSQYEQYF
TRBD1	TRBV20-1	.	TRBJ2-7	TGCAGTGCTAGAGGGACCGACAGGGGGCTTAACGAGCAGTACTTC	CSARGTDRGLNEQYF
.	TRBV20-1	few	TRBJ2-7	TGCAGTGCTAGTTTAGCGAAGAATCCGTACGAGCAGTACTTC	CSASLAKNPYEQYF
TRBD2	TRBV11-2	.	TRBJ2-3	TGTGCCAGCAGCTTAGTCGGACTAGCGGGAGGGAGATCAGATACGCAGTATTTT	CASSLVGLAGGRSDTQYF
TRBD2	TRBV4-1	.	TRBJ2-1	TGCGCCAGCAGCCAAGATCGAGCGGGGGGCCTCAATGAGCAGTTCTTC	CASSQDRAGGLNEQFF
.	TRBV20-1	.	TRBJ2-3	TGCAGTGCTAGAGATCTCATGGAAGATACGCAGTATTTT	CSARDLMEDTQYF
.	TRBV11-2	.	TRBJ2-5	TGTGCCAGCAGCTTAGGTCGTAGGGGCCAAGAGACCCAGTACTTC	CASSLGRRGQETQYF
.	TRBV9	.	TRBJ1-1	TGTGCCAGCAGCGTGGATGCGAACACTGAAGCTTTCTTT	CASSVDANTEAFF
.	TRBV29-1	.	TRBJ2-5	TGCAGCGTTGGCGGGGAGGAACAAGAGACCCAGTACTTC	CSVGGEEQETQYF
TRBD1	TRBV6-1	.	TRBJ2-2	TGTGCCAGCAGACGGACAGGGCAAACGATCGGGGAGCTGTTTTTT	CASRRTGQTIGELFF
TRBD2	TRBV15	few	TRBJ2-5	TGTGCCACCAGCACCGGGACTAGCGGGAGGGAGACCCAGTACTTC	CATSTGTSGRETQYF
.	TRBV6-5	.	TRBJ1-2	TGTGCCAGCAGTTATGTCGCAGGCTCTAACTATGGCTACACCTTC	CASSYVAGSNYGYTF
TRBD1	TRBV7-9	.	TRBJ1-4	TGTGCCAGCAGCTTCCGGACAGGCGGTGAAAAACTGTTTTTT	CASSFRTGGEKLFF
TRBD1	TRBV7-2	few	TRBJ1-2	TGTGCCAGCAGCTGGGACAGGGGTTCGGCCGGAGATGGCTACACCTTC	CASSWDRGSAGDGYTF
.	TRBV6-2/TRBV6-3	.	TRBJ1-5	TGTGCCAGCAGTTACGGGACATTCGGTTCGCTGGATTTT	CASSYGTFGSLDF
.	TRBV20-1	.	TRBJ1-1	TGCAGTGCTAGAGCACAGGGTACTGAAGCTTTCTTT	CSARAQGTEAFF
.	TRBV4-3	few	TRBJ2-2	TGCGCCAGCAGCCAAGGGAGGATCTCGAACACCGGGGAGCTGTTTTTT	CASSQGRISNTGELFF
TRBD2	TRBV7-2	few	TRBJ2-7	TGTGCCAGCAGCCCCTCCGCGGGGGAGTACGAGCAGTACTTC	CASSPSAGEYEQYF
.	TRBV5-5	few	TRBJ2-7	TGTGCCAGCAGCTTCCGACAGAACTACGAGCAGTACTTC	CASSFRQNYEQYF
.	TRBV11-2	few	TRBJ2-7	TGTGCCAGCAGCTTAGTAGGATCTCCCTACGAGCAGTACTTC	CASSLVGSPYEQYF
TRBD2	TRBV20-1	.	TRBJ2-7	TGCAGTGCTAGGCGTCTAGCGGAAATCTACGAGCAGTACTTC	CSARRLAEIYEQYF
.	TRBV20-1	.	TRBJ1-2	TGCAGTGCTAGAGACGGGGGCTATGGCTACACCTTC	CSARDGGYGYTF
.	TRBV7-8	.	TRBJ2-3	TGTGCCAGCTACTCCCGGGGGGCCGGCACAGATACGCAGTATTTT	CASYSRGAGTDTQYF
.	TRBV29-1	many	TRBJ1-4	TGCAGCGTTGGGGAGGCTCTGAATGAAAAACTGTTTTTT	CSVGEALNEKLFF
.	TRBV12-3/TRBV12-4	.	TRBJ1-4	TGTGCCAGCAGTCTCAGCCAGGGAACTAATGAAAAACTGTTTTTT	CASSLSQGTNEKLFF
TRBD1	TRBV29-1	.	TRBJ2-7	TGCAGCGTAATGACAGGGGGCGACGAGCAGTACTTC	CSVMTGGDEQYF
.	TRBV7-2	few	TRBJ1-1	TGTGCCAGCAGCCCCCCTTCTGGGACTTTCAACACTGAAGCTTTCTTT	CASSPPSGTFNTEAFF
TRBD1	TRBV7-6	few	TRBJ2-1	TGTGCCAGCAGCTTAAGTCAGGGGGCCTACAATGAGCAGTTCTTC	CASSLSQGAYNEQFF
TRBD1	TRBV2	.	TRBJ2-1	TGTGCCAGCAGTGAGACAGGGTCCTACAATGAGCAGTTCTTC	CASSETGSYNEQFF
TRBD1	TRBV11-3	.	TRBJ1-2	TGTGCCAGCAGCTTAGATCGCCGACAGGGTAGAATCGGCTACACCTTC	CASSLDRRQGRIGYTF
TRBD2	TRBV20-1	.	TRBJ2-1	TGCAGTGCTAGAGATCTACTAGCGGGTTTTAATTACAATGAGCAGTTCTTC	CSARDLLAGFNYNEQFF
.	TRBV20-1	few	TRBJ1-1	TGCAGTGCTAGAGTTGGGGGAATGACGAACACTGAAGCTTTCTTT	CSARVGGMTNTEAFF
TRBD2	TRBV5-1	few	TRBJ2-1	TGCGCCAGCGCGGCGGGGGGGTACAATGAGCAGTTCTTC	CASAAGGYNEQFF